This T cell receptor beta chain was sequenced for a study of CD8 T cells in ankylosing spondylitis. Study-level results: Within ankylosing spondylitis blood, a TCR beta motif made up of seven to nine highly homologous variants appeared to be characteristic.

TCRdb recomputed calls from the 5' RACE reads with MiXCR, one row per CDR3 protein. The sample lists 500,000 to 650,000 distinct CDR3 sequences, under 5.5% occurring once. At least ten counts were recorded for this clonotype. The antigen remains undetermined. This receptor was obtained from a male donor with ankylosing spondylitis. Sample: blood, either unsorted or a sorted T cell fraction (not recorded which).

This CDR3 is CASSLARVGYTF. The CDR3 nucleotides are TGTGCCAGCAGTTTAGCTAGGGTTGGCTACACCTTC. The V and J genes are TRBV12-3 or TRBV12-4 and TRBJ1-2; D unclear. This CDR3 spans 12 amino acids. V dropped 0 bases and J dropped 7 bases, with 6 bases sitting between them.